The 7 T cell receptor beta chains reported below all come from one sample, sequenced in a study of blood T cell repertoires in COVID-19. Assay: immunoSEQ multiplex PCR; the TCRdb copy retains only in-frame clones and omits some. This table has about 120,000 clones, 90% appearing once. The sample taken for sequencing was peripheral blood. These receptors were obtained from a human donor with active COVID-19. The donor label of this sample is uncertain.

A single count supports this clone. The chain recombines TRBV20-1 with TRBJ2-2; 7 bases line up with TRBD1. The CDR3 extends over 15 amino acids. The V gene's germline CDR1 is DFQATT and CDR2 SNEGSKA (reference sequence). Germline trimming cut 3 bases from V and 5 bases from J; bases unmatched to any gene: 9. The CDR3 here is CSASDRQGRTGELFF. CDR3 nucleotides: TGCAGTGCTAGTGACCGACAGGGCCGAACCGGGGAGCTGTTTTTT.

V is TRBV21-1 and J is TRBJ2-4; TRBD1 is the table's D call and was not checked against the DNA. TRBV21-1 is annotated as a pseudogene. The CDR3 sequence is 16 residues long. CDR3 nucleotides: TGTGCCAGCGGAAGGACAGGGCTAATAGCCAAAAACATTCAGTACTTC. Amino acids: CASGRTGLIAKNIQYF.

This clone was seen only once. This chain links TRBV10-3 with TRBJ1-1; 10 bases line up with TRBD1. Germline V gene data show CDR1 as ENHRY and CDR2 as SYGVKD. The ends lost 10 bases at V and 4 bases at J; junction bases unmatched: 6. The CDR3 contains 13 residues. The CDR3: CATRQGAATEAFF. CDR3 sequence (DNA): TGTGCCACCCGACAGGGGGCAGCCACTGAAGCTTTCTTT.

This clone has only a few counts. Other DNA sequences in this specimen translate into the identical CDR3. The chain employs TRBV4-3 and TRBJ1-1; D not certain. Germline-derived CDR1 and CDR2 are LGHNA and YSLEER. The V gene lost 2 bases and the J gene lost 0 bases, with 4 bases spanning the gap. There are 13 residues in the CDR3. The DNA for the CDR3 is TGCGCCAGCAGCCAATCCTTGAACACTGAAGCTTTCTTT. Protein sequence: CASSQSLNTEAFF.

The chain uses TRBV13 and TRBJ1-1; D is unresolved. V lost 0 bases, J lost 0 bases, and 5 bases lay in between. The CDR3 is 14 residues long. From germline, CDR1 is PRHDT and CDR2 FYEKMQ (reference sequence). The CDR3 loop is CASSLGGLNTEAFF. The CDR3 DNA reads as TGTGCCAGCAGCTTAGGCGGGTTGAACACTGAAGCTTTCTTT.

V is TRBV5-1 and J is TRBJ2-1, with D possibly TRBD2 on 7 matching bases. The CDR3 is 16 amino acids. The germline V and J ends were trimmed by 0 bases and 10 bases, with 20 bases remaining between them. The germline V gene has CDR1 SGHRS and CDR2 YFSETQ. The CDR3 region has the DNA TGCGCCAGCAGCTTGGCCGAGATCCCGGGGGGCCGGGAGCAGTTCTTC. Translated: CASSLAEIPGGREQFF.

The CDR3 protein is CASSFGDRNYGYTF. The CDR3, as DNA: TGTGCCAGCAGTTTCGGGGACAGGAACTATGGCTACACCTTC. The chain has TRBV28 and TRBJ1-2; 8 positions match TRBD1. Losses at the gene ends were 3 bases for V and 2 bases for J; bases not matched to a gene: 2. The CDR3 totals 14 residues. Germline V lookup: CDR1 MDHEN, CDR2 SYDVKM.